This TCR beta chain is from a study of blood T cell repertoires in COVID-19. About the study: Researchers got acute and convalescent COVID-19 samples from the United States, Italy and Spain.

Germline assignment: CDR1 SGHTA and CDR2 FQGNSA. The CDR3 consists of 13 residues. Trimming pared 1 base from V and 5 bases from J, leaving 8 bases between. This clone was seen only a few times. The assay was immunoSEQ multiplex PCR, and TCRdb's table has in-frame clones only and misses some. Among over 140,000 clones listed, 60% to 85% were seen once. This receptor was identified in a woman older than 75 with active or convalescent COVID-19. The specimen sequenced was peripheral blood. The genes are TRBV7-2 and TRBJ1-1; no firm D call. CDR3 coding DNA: TGTGCCAGCAGCTTAGAGTTCGGGACTGAAGCTTTCTTT. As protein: CASSLEFGTEAFF.